These 22 T cell receptor beta chains were sequenced from one sample in a study of blood T cell repertoires in COVID-19. Sequencing used immunoSEQ multiplex PCR; TCRdb keeps in-frame clones, though not all of them. This table holds some 260,000 clones, roughly three quarters found once. Sequences were obtained from peripheral blood. The receptor source for this set is a woman aged 40 to 50 with active or convalescent COVID-19.

The DNA for the CDR3 is TGCGCCAGCAGCGCACAGGGCACAGATACGCAGTATTTT. This sequence encodes CASSAQGTDTQYF. The J gene is TRBJ2-3, the V gene TRBV5-1; TRBD1 might be the D (5 bases). CDR1 is SGHRS, CDR2 YFSETQ, per germline. This CDR3 is 13 amino acids long. Trimming took 4 bases from V and 1 from J, leaving 7 bases between them.

The chain carries TRBV7-3 and TRBJ2-2; no clear D gene. V lost 2 bases and J 0 bases, leaving 10 bases between the germline ends. The CDR3 length is 16 residues. CDR1 SGHTA and CDR2 FQGTGA come from the germline V gene. The CDR3 region has the DNA TGTGCCAGCAGCTTAGTCGGCACTACGAACACCGGGGAGCTGTTTTTT. Protein product: CASSLVGTTNTGELFF.

This clone was counted between two and nine times. The V call is TRBV11-2, the J call TRBJ1-1; 7 nucleotides agree with TRBD1. Germline CDR1 is SGHAT and CDR2 is FQNNGV. With V trimmed by 2 bases and J by 4 bases, 16 bases remained unmatched. The length of the CDR3 is 18 residues. CDR3 nucleotide sequence: TGTGCCAGCAGCTTACCAACTGGGACAGATATATGGAGCACTGAAGCTTTCTTT. Its translation is CASSLPTGTDIWSTEAFF.

The CDR3 DNA is TGTGCCAGCAGCTCTATGTCCGGGTCAAATGAAAAACTGTTTTTT. Protein product: CASSSMSGSNEKLFF. The chain uses TRBV7-9 and TRBJ1-4; D gene unclear. CDR3 size: 15 residues. Looked up from germline, CDR1 is SEHNR and CDR2 is FQNEAQ (reference sequence). V lost 4 bases, J lost 5 bases, and 14 bases lay in between.

The rearrangement joins TRBV9 to TRBJ2-5, with a weak D call TRBD1 (5 bases). Germline CDR1 reads SGDLS; CDR2 reads YYNGEE. V lost 3 bases to trimming and J lost 2 bases, with 14 bases between them. The CDR3 contains 15 residues. The CDR3 spells CASSGYSGSQETQYF. In DNA, the CDR3 is TGTGCCAGCAGCGGCTATTCAGGGTCGCAAGAGACCCAGTACTTC.

The chain uses TRBV7-9 and TRBJ2-7; TRBD1 agrees at 7 bases. The CDR3 spans 13 residues. V shed 5 bases and J 6 bases; nucleotides not matched to a gene: 7. Germline CDR1 reads SEHNR; CDR2 reads FQNEAQ (reference sequence). The DNA for the CDR3 is TGTGCCAGCAGCCAACCGACAGGGCGCGAGCAGTACTTC. It encodes CASSQPTGREQYF.

The genes are TRBV29-1 and TRBJ1-2; the D gene is possibly TRBD1 (6 bases). The CDR3 is made up of 15 amino acids. Germline V lookup: CDR1 SQVTM, CDR2 ANQGSEA. V shed 0 bases and J shed 4 bases, with 15 bases lying between them. This CDR3 is CSVEEGGAGGYGYTF. CDR3 coding DNA: TGCAGCGTTGAAGAGGGGGGGGCCGGTGGCTATGGCTACACCTTC.

The V gene is TRBV4-1, the J gene TRBJ2-2; TRBD2 is a possible D gene (6 bases). Between the trimmed V and J ends, which lost 4 bases and 5 bases, there was a span of 17 bases. Germline V CDR1 and CDR2: MGHRA, YSYEKL. This CDR3 region has 16 residues. The DNA of the CDR3 is TGCGCCAGCAGCCGCACAGTCGCCCGGGGGACCGGGGAGCTGTTTTTT. Protein product: CASSRTVARGTGELFF.

Many counts were recorded for this clone. The rearrangement joins TRBV7-2 to TRBJ1-4; 7 positions agree with TRBD1. The junction had 7 bases not matched to a gene; V was cut back by 4 bases and J by 8 bases. This CDR3 comprises 14 residues. Germline V CDR1 and CDR2: SGHTA, FQGNSA. In DNA, the CDR3 is TGTGCCAGCAGCTCCGACAGGGCGAGCGAAAAACTGTTTTTT. Its protein product is CASSSDRASEKLFF.

The chain recombines TRBV7-3 with TRBJ1-2, with 10 positions matching TRBD1. The germline V gene has CDR1 SGHTA and CDR2 FQGTGA. Unmatched junction bases numbered 4, after V lost 6 bases and J lost 0 bases. This CDR3 comprises 15 residues. The CDR3 DNA follows: TGTGCCAGCAGTGATGGGACAGGGGCTAACTATGGCTACACCTTC. Protein product: CASSDGTGANYGYTF.

The count of this clone is one. The chain couples TRBV19 to TRBJ1-1; no reliable D call. Trimming stripped 7 bases from V and 1 base from J, with 10 bases between. There are 13 residues in the CDR3. CDR1 is LNHDA, CDR2 SQIVND, per germline (reference sequence). DNA for the CDR3: TGTGCCAGTAAGGAGGTCGGGAACACTGAAGCTTTCTTT. Translating gives CASKEVGNTEAFF.

The chain uses TRBV29-1 and TRBJ2-3, with D possibly matching TRBD2 (6 bases). V was pared by 7 bases and J by 0 bases, with 17 bases between. Germline lookup yields CDR1 SQVTM and CDR2 ANQGSEA. This CDR3 spans 15 amino acids. For the CDR3, the DNA is TGCAGCGCTAAGGAGGGTACAGCCAGCACAGATACGCAGTATTTT. This sequence encodes CSAKEGTASTDTQYF.

The rearrangement uses TRBV14 and TRBJ1-2, with D unresolved. There are 13 residues in the CDR3. Germline V gene lookup returns CDR1 SGHDN and CDR2 FVKESK. V lost 8 bases to trimming and J lost 1 base, with 11 bases between them. This CDR3 is CASSPRGNYGYTF. The CDR3 nucleotides read TGTGCCAGCTCCCCACGCGGTAACTATGGCTACACCTTC.

Points on this clone: Other DNA sequences of this sample code for an identical CDR3. J is TRBJ1-2 and V is TRBV10-3, with 8 positions matching TRBD1. This CDR3 spans 15 amino acids. Germline V gene data show CDR1 as ENHRY and CDR2 as SYGVKD. J was trimmed by 5 bases and V by 0 bases; bases with no gene match: 5. CDR3 protein: CAISESGQGPYGYTF. In DNA, the CDR3 is TGTGCCATCAGTGAGTCAGGACAGGGTCCGTATGGCTACACCTTC.

This clone has only one observation. The chain uses TRBV19 and TRBJ1-1; unclear D gene. In germline, CDR1 is LNHDA, CDR2 SQIVND (reference sequence). V gave up 3 bases and J gave up 3 bases, with 8 bases separating them. The CDR3 has 13 residues. The CDR3, as DNA: TGTGCCAGTAGTATTATACGGGACACTGAAGCTTTCTTT. Encoded protein: CASSIIRDTEAFF.

The chain uses TRBV3-1 (or the pseudogene TRBV3-2) and TRBJ1-2; maybe TRBD1 (5 bases). The CDR3 is 13 amino acids. V lost 1 base to trimming and J lost 12 bases, with 15 bases between them. The germline V gene has CDR1 LGHDT and CDR2 YNNKEL (reference sequence). CDR3 sequence reads: CASSQVVFGGDTF. Written as DNA, the CDR3 is TGTGCCAGCAGCCAAGTTGTGTTCGGGGGGGACACCTTC.

This sequence joins TRBV11-2 and TRBJ2-7; possible D gene TRBD1, 6 bases. CDR1 is SGHAT and CDR2 is FQNNGV in the germline V gene. Deletions cut 4 bases from V and 2 bases from J, with 12 bases between. This CDR3 is 14 amino acids long. The CDR3 sequence: CASSSIGQPYEQYF. CDR3 DNA: TGTGCCAGCAGCTCAATAGGACAGCCCTACGAGCAGTACTTC.

CDR3 loop: CATSRDWGRVSNSPLHF. In DNA form, the CDR3 reads TGTGCCACCAGCAGAGATTGGGGCAGGGTGTCCAATTCACCCCTCCACTTT. This chain joins TRBV15 and TRBJ1-6; D may be TRBD1 (5 bases). The V end lost 0 bases, the J end lost 7 bases, and 16 bases lay between the germline ends. The CDR3 is 17 amino acids. CDR1 LNHNV and CDR2 YYDKDF come from the germline V gene (reference sequence).

This sequence joins TRBV9 and TRBJ2-5, with 7 bases aligning to TRBD1. The CDR3 consists of 17 residues. Germline CDR1 reads SGDLS; CDR2 reads YYNGEE. V shed 5 bases and J 1 base; nucleotides not matched to a gene: 14. CDR3 amino acids: CASSKGRGTEVQETQYF. CDR3 coding DNA: TGTGCCAGCAGTAAAGGACGAGGGACAGAAGTCCAAGAGACCCAGTACTTC.

The chain couples TRBV18 to TRBJ1-2; D perhaps matches TRBD1 (6 bases). This CDR3 comprises 14 residues. Trimming left V 3 bases short and J 8 bases short, with 16 bases between. In germline, CDR1 is KGHSH, CDR2 LQKENI. CDR3 nucleotides: TGTGCCAGCTCACCGGGGACAACGGTGAGGGGCTACACCTTC. Protein sequence: CASSPGTTVRGYTF. Drawing the rest from reference TRBV18 and TRBJ1-2, the complete variable domain is NAGVMQNPRHLVRRRGQEARLRCSPMKGHSHVYWYRQLPEEGLKFMVYLQKENIIDESGMPKERFSAEFPKEGPSILRIQQVVRGDSAAYFCASSPGTTVRGYTFGSGTRLTVV.

This clone was seen once. V is TRBV5-1 and J is TRBJ2-7; D perhaps matches TRBD2 (6 bases). Germline CDR1 reads SGHRS; CDR2 reads YFSETQ. This CDR3 spans 16 amino acids. The V end lost 0 bases, the J end lost 0 bases, and 13 bases lay between the germline ends. The CDR3: CASSLVAGRSSYEQYF. The CDR3 DNA follows: TGCGCCAGCAGCTTGGTGGCGGGGCGCTCCTCCTACGAGCAGTACTTC.

This chain joins TRBV27 and TRBJ1-1, with D possibly being TRBD1 (6 bases). The germline CDR1 and CDR2 sequences are MNHEY and SMNVEV (reference sequence). Trimming cost V 7 bases and J 7 bases, with 10 bases left between them. This CDR3 is built from 11 residues. CDR3 protein: CASIQGSEAFF. CDR3 DNA sequence: TGTGCCAGCATCCAGGGGAGTGAAGCTTTCTTT.